The clone carrying this T cell receptor beta chain was picked up many times. Its antigen is not known. These data are taken from a study of response to subunit inactivated influenza vaccine. Overall study findings and caveats: Every seasonal influenza vaccination brings in few new T cells, the authors suggested.

Germline CDR1 and CDR2: DFQATT and SNEGSKA (reference sequence). The CDR3 has 12 residues. Trimming took 5 bases from V and 3 from J, leaving 9 bases between them. MiXCR, run by TCRdb on the RT-PCR reads, gives a single entry per CDR3 protein. The top ten hold about 7.6% of the sample, which has 590,000 or so distinct CDR3 sequences, around 15% seen once. The receptor was derived from a man aged 45-65 years who received an inactivated influenza vaccine. This chain uses TRBV20-1 with TRBJ2-3; D unresolved. Sequenced here: PBMCs from blood, sampled around 14 days before vaccination. This CDR3 is CSAGIGTDTQYF. CDR3 in DNA: TGCAGTGCTGGGATCGGGACAGATACGCAGTATTTT.